The 26 T cell receptor beta chains in this list originate from one sample, sequenced in a study of T cells in Graves' hyperthyroidism and ophthalmopathy. What was amplified from RNA transcripts were TCR beta CDR3 regions. Primed by the HTBI set, a first-round RT-PCR was run on the TCR CDR3. TCRdb re-derived calls from the multiplex PCR reads in MiXCR, one entry per CDR3 protein. The sample lists 750,000 to 900,000 distinct CDR3 sequences, over 35% occurring once. Input material: blood. The receptor source for this set is a man aged 18 to 35 with Graves' hyperthyroidism.

A few counts support this clonotype. A much bigger clone sits one base away, suggesting this may be a read error. CDR3 loop: CSVDGKCGYTF. CDR3 in DNA: TGCAGCGTTGACGGGAAATGTGGCTACACCTTC. V is TRBV29-1 and J is TRBJ1-2; no clear D gene. This CDR3 has 11 amino acids. Per germline, CDR1 SQVTM and CDR2 ANQGSEA. Trimming cost V 3 bases and J 7 bases, with 9 bases left between them.

The sample holds many counts of this clonotype. The genes are TRBV9 and TRBJ1-4, with D possibly matching TRBD1 (6 bases). V was pared by 2 bases and J by 7 bases, with 6 bases between. Germline CDR1 is SGDLS and CDR2 is YYNGEE. The CDR3 covers 12 residues. CDR3 bases: TGTGCCAGCAGCGTCAGGGGTGAAAAACTGTTTTTT. Translation gives CASSVRGEKLFF.

The rearrangement uses TRBV9 and TRBJ1-2, with D perhaps TRBD1 (6 bases). Trimming took 10 bases from V and 2 from J, leaving 12 bases between them. Germline values: CDR1 SGDLS, CDR2 YYNGEE. The CDR3 consists of 12 residues. CDR3 bases: TGTGCCTGGGCGGGGGCGAACTATGGCTACACCTTC. Its translation is CAWAGANYGYTF.

This clonotype was seen at least ten times. Here the CDR3 DNA reads TGTGCCAGCACCTTCGGGGGCCACGAGCAGTACTTC. Residues: CASTFGGHEQYF. The rearrangement joins TRBV7-9 to TRBJ2-7; D possibly matches TRBD1 or TRBD2 (6 bases each). Trimming left V 7 bases short and J 5 bases short, with 12 bases between. There are 12 residues in the CDR3. Germline CDR1 and CDR2: SEHNR and FQNEAQ (reference sequence).

A remark on this clonotype: This may arise from a read error, as a much more abundant clone is one base away. This chain links TRBV7-9 with TRBJ2-5, with a weak D call TRBD1 (5 bases). Trimming left V 7 bases short and J 4 bases short, with 16 bases between. CDR1 is SEHNR, CDR2 FQNEAQ, per germline (reference sequence). The CDR3 extends over 14 amino acids. The DNA for the CDR3 is TGTGCCAGCAACCCAGGGCAGGGAAGAGAGACCCAGTACTTC. Its protein product is CASNPGQGRETQYF.

This clonotype was recorded at least ten times. The V and J genes are TRBV12-3 or TRBV12-4 and TRBJ1-1, with 11 bases fitting TRBD1. V shed 6 bases and J 0 bases; nucleotides not matched to a gene: 3. This CDR3 comprises 15 residues. CDR3 bases: TGTGCCAGCAGCAGGACAGGGGGCTTGAACACTGAAGCTTTCTTT. Residues: CASSRTGGLNTEAFF.

The V call is TRBV11-2, the J call TRBJ2-7, with D possibly matching TRBD2 (5 bases). Between the trimmed V and J ends, which lost 5 bases and 7 bases, there was a span of 9 bases. From germline, CDR1 is SGHAT and CDR2 FQNNGV. The CDR3 is made up of 11 amino acids. In DNA form, the CDR3 reads TGTGCCAGCAGCACACCGGGGGAGCAGTACTTC. It encodes CASSTPGEQYF.

Many counts were recorded for this clonotype. The rearrangement uses TRBV2 and TRBJ1-1; D not certain. V lost 5 bases and J 5 bases, leaving 12 bases between the germline ends. Germline V gives CDR1 SNHLY, CDR2 FYNNEI. CDR3 size: 13 residues. CDR3 sequence: CASSRWLGTEAFF. As DNA, the CDR3 is TGTGCCAGCAGTCGGTGGTTAGGGACTGAAGCTTTCTTT.

As for this clonotype: A much larger clone sits a single nucleotide away, making a read error possible. This CDR3 fails to terminate in the conserved phenylalanine or tryptophan, so it likely reflects a read error. The gene calls are TRBV7-6 and TRBJ1-5; maybe TRBD1 (5 bases). The CDR3 is 14 amino acids. Trimming shortened V by 3 bases and J by 5 bases, and 11 bases separated the two germline ends. Germline V lookup: CDR1 SGHVS, CDR2 FNYEAQ. Here the CDR3 DNA reads TGTGCCAGCAGCTTCGGCCTCAGGGATCAGCCCCAGCATTCT. Amino acids: CASSFGLRDQPQHS.

The V gene is TRBV10-3, the J gene TRBJ1-5; 10 nucleotides match TRBD1. Per the germline V gene, CDR1 is ENHRY and CDR2 is SYGVKD. This CDR3 region has 14 residues. V dropped 10 bases and J dropped 5; count of bases not matched to a gene: 8. DNA of the CDR3: TGTGCCACCGAGGGACAGGGGTTAGATCAGCCCCAGCATTTT. This codes for CATEGQGLDQPQHF.

This clonotype was counted at least ten times. Just one base apart from a much larger clone, this may be a read error. The CDR3 end shows no conserved phenylalanine or tryptophan, and so a read error is likely. V gene TRBV15 combines with J gene TRBJ1-1; D gene uncertain. The CDR3 consists of 13 residues. Trimming took 8 bases from V and 3 from J, leaving 13 bases between them. CDR1 is LNHNV, CDR2 YYDKDF, per germline (reference sequence). DNA for the CDR3: TGTGCCACCGGCTACAAGACGGACACTGAAGCTTTCTCT. Residues: CATGYKTDTEAFS.

This chain uses TRBV7-9 with TRBJ2-7, with D possibly being TRBD1 or TRBD2 (5 bases each). The V end was cut by 5 bases, the J end by 7 bases, with 21 bases between. Germline assignment: CDR1 SEHNR and CDR2 FQNEAQ (reference sequence). CDR3 length: 15 amino acids. The CDR3, as DNA: TGTGCCAGCAGCCCGTTCACGGGGCTTTACAATGAGCAGTACTTC. It codes for CASSPFTGLYNEQYF.

Ten or more counts support this clonotype. The genes are TRBV29-1 and TRBJ1-2; no clear D gene. V was clipped by 3 bases and J by 7 bases, with 12 bases between them. Germline lookup yields CDR1 SQVTM and CDR2 ANQGSEA. The CDR3 contains 12 residues. The CDR3 reads CSVDTLTPGYTF. The CDR3 DNA follows: TGCAGCGTTGACACTTTGACGCCTGGCTACACCTTC.

This clonotype was found many times. The chain is built from TRBV10-2 and TRBJ2-5; tentatively, D is TRBD2 (7 bases). Deletions cut 6 bases from V and 4 bases from J, with 18 bases between. Germline V CDR1 and CDR2: WSHSY, SAAADI. CDR3 size: 15 residues. CDR3 in amino acids: CASSLPSGGGETQYF. In nucleotides, the CDR3 is TGCGCCAGCAGCCTCCCTAGCGGAGGGGGAGAGACCCAGTACTTC.

This clonotype was found a few times. The chain combines TRBV14 with TRBJ1-4; D remains unclear. This CDR3 comprises 13 residues. Germline loops: CDR1 SGHDN, CDR2 FVKESK. The V end was cut by 6 bases, the J end by 8 bases, with 13 bases between. This chain's CDR3 is CASSSTRFEKLFF. The CDR3 DNA reads TGTGCCAGCAGTTCGACCCGGTTCGAAAAACTGTTTTTT. The whole variable domain, remainder taken from reference TRBV14 and TRBJ1-4, is EAGVTQFPSHSVIEKGQTVTLRCDPISGHDNLYWYRRVMGKEIKFLLHFVKESKQDESGMPNNRFLAERTGGTYSTLKVQPAELEDSGVYFCASSSTRFEKLFFGSGTQLSVL.

The J gene is TRBJ2-7, the V gene TRBV19, with 7 nucleotides matching TRBD1. The J segment lost 5 bases and the V segment lost 5 bases, leaving 6 bases of the junction unmatched. CDR3 length: 13 amino acids. Germline V CDR1 and CDR2: LNHDA, SQIVND (reference sequence). CDR3 nucleotides: TGTGCCAGTAGTTTCCGACAGGGCCACGAGCAGTACTTC. Protein: CASSFRQGHEQYF. Using reference TRBV19 and TRBJ2-7 for the parts outside the CDR3, the full variable domain is DGGITQSPKYLFRKEGQNVTLSCEQNLNHDAMYWYRQDPGQGLRLIYYSQIVNDFQKGDIAEGYSVSREKKESFPLTVTSAQKNPTAFYLCASSFRQGHEQYFGPGTRLTVT.

This rearrangement joins TRBV5-7 to TRBJ2-2; tentatively, D is TRBD1 or TRBD2 (5 bases each). TRBV5-7 is flagged as an ORF with uncertain function. Trimming stripped 1 base from V and 7 bases from J, with 11 bases between. CDR3 length equals 14 residues. The CDR3 reads CASSLNEGRGELFF. The CDR3 coding sequence is TGTGCCAGCAGCTTGAACGAGGGGCGCGGGGAGCTGTTTTTT.

The chain uses TRBV2 and TRBJ1-5; 9 bases line up with TRBD1. With 5 bases clipped from V and 0 bases from J, the junction kept 8 bases outside the gene matches. The CDR3 is 17 residues long. Germline loops: CDR1 SNHLY, CDR2 FYNNEI. CDR3 coding DNA: TGTGCCAGCAGTACTCGGGACAGGGACTATAGCAATCAGCCCCAGCATTTT. This sequence encodes CASSTRDRDYSNQPQHF. The full variable domain, rest sourced from reference TRBV2 and TRBJ1-5, is EPEVTQTPSHQVTQMGQEVILRCVPISNHLYFYWYRQILGQKVEFLVSFYNNEISEKSEIFDDQFSVERPDGSNFTLKIRSTKLEDSAMYFCASSTRDRDYSNQPQHFGDGTRLSIL.

This clonotype was counted only a few times. The chain links TRBV19 to TRBJ1-2; the match to TRBD1 covers 7 bases. The CDR3 has 18 amino acids. The germline V gene has CDR1 LNHDA and CDR2 SQIVND (reference sequence). The junction had 13 bases not matched to a gene; V was cut back by 3 bases and J by 0 bases. CDR3: CASSIMPGQPAPNYGYTF. In DNA, the CDR3 is TGTGCCAGTAGTATCATGCCGGGACAGCCCGCCCCTAACTATGGCTACACCTTC. Supplemented by reference TRBV19 and TRBJ1-2, the full variable domain reads DGGITQSPKYLFRKEGQNVTLSCEQNLNHDAMYWYRQDPGQGLRLIYYSQIVNDFQKGDIAEGYSVSREKKESFPLTVTSAQKNPTAFYLCASSIMPGQPAPNYGYTFGSGTRLTVV.

Worth noting for this clonotype: A much larger clone differs by one base, so this may be a read error. It is likely a read error, because the conserved phenylalanine at the end of the CDR3 is missing. The V and J genes are TRBV11-2 and TRBJ2-6; a possible D gene is TRBD1 (6 bases). The CDR3 has 14 amino acids. The germline CDR1 and CDR2 sequences are SGHAT and FQNNGV. Trimming took off 6 bases at V and 2 bases at J, with 8 bases between the two ends. The CDR3 DNA sequence: TGTGCCAGCAGACAGGGAACTGGGGCCAACGTCCTGACTTTA. This codes for CASRQGTGANVLTL.

This clonotype showed up many times. This sequence joins TRBV2 and TRBJ2-7, with TRBD1 as a possible D gene (5 bases). Germline V gene data show CDR1 as SNHLY and CDR2 as FYNNEI. This CDR3 spans 13 amino acids. V shed 2 bases and J shed 5 bases, with 10 bases lying between them. Written as DNA, the CDR3 is TGTGCCAGCAGTGAACAGGGCGCCCACGAGCAGTACTTC. It is translated as CASSEQGAHEQYF.

The genes are TRBV10-3 and TRBJ1-2, with 9 bases that match TRBD1. Germline CDR1 reads ENHRY; CDR2 reads SYGVKD. This CDR3 comprises 14 residues. CDR3 amino acids: CTSSRQGGNYGYTF. The CDR3 DNA follows: TGTACCAGCAGCAGACAGGGGGGAAACTATGGCTACACCTTC.

This clonotype was counted many times. The chain recombines TRBV7-2 with TRBJ2-7, with 13 bases fitting TRBD2. The V segment lost 1 base and the J segment 6 bases; nucleotides outside the gene matches: 3. This CDR3 is built from 15 residues. From germline, CDR1 is SGHTA and CDR2 FQGNSA. CDR3 sequence (DNA): TGTGCCAGCAGCTTAGGCGGACTAGCGGGAGTCGAGCAGTACTTC. Translating it yields CASSLGGLAGVEQYF.

J is TRBJ2-5 and V is TRBV6-6; TRBD2 matches 7 bases. V shed 6 bases, J shed 5 bases, and the junction held 3 bases outside the gene matches. Germline CDR1 MNHNY, CDR2 SVGAGI (reference sequence). The CDR3 sequence is 12 residues long. Here the CDR3 reads CASRAGFETQYF. CDR3 coding DNA: TGTGCCAGCAGAGCGGGATTCGAGACCCAGTACTTC.

This clonotype was detected many times. The chain joins TRBV9 to TRBJ1-5; no clear D. There are 13 residues in the CDR3. Germline values: CDR1 SGDLS, CDR2 YYNGEE. V was trimmed by 0 bases and J by 7 bases, leaving 8 bases between them. The CDR3 DNA sequence: TGTGCCAGCAGCGTAGACGGGAGACAGCCCCAGCATTTT. This codes for CASSVDGRQPQHF.

In this sample, this clonotype turned up many times. The chain uses TRBV7-9 and TRBJ1-1; a weak D match, TRBD1 (6 bases). Trimming left V 5 bases short and J 12 bases short, with 16 bases between. The length of the CDR3 is 12 residues. CDR1 and CDR2 (germline): SEHNR, FQNEAQ (reference sequence). The CDR3: CASSLSDRVTFF. The CDR3 DNA sequence: TGTGCCAGCAGCCTCTCGGACAGAGTGACTTTCTTT.